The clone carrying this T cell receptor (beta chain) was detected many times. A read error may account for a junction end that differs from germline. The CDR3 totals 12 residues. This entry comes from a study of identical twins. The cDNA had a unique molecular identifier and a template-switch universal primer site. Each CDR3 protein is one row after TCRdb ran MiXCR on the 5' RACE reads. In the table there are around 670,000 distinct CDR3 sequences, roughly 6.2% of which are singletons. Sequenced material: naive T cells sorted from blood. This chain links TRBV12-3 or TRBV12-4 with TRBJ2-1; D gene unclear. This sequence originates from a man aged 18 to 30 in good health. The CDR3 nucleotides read TGCGCCAGCAGCCCCAGGTACAATGAGCAGTTCTTC. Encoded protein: CASSPRYNEQFF.